Below are 7 T cell receptor beta chains sequenced from a single sample in a study of technical replicates of blood from a few donors. Sequenced by immunoSEQ multiplex PCR; TCRdb stores in-frame clones only, minus some. The top ten clones hold roughly 0.25% of a sample with under 90,000 clones, 93% of them seen once. Input material: T cells isolated from PBMCs. The receptors shown here come from a human donor in good health.

The rearrangement links TRBV6-6 to TRBJ2-3, with 9 bases fitting TRBD1. From germline, CDR1 is MNHNY and CDR2 SVGAGI (reference sequence). This CDR3 has 16 residues. V dropped 6 bases and J dropped 0; count of bases not matched to a gene: 7. This chain's CDR3 is CASRPGQGRSTDTQYF. CDR3 DNA: TGTGCCAGCAGACCTGGACAGGGGCGGAGCACAGATACGCAGTATTTT.

This chain joins TRBV19 and TRBJ2-7, with TRBD2 matching 7 bases. CDR1 LNHDA and CDR2 SQIVND come from the germline V gene (reference sequence). This CDR3 is built from 15 residues. The V gene end was trimmed by 7 bases and the J gene end by 7 bases; junction bases not matched to a gene: 16. CDR3 nucleotide sequence: TGTGCCAGTAAAAAACACTGGGAGGGAGTCTATGAGCAGTACTTC. As protein: CASKKHWEGVYEQYF.

The rearrangement links TRBV5-1 to TRBJ2-1, with a weak D call TRBD2 (5 bases). V was pared by 3 bases and J by 6 bases, with 19 bases between. CDR1 and CDR2 (germline): SGHRS, YFSETQ. This CDR3 region has 16 residues. The CDR3 here is CASSWLVRTRSNEQFF. The DNA of the CDR3 is TGCGCCAGCAGCTGGCTTGTACGAACTAGGTCCAATGAGCAGTTCTTC.

The CDR3 region is CASSPRAGGSYNEQFF. The CDR3 region has the DNA TGTGCCAGCAGCCCGAGAGCGGGAGGCTCCTACAATGAGCAGTTCTTC. The rearrangement joins TRBV6-6 to TRBJ2-1, with 9 bases fitting TRBD2. Germline CDR1 reads MNHNY; CDR2 reads SVGAGI (reference sequence). V was clipped by 6 bases and J by 0 bases; unmatched bases: 6. The CDR3 contains 16 residues.

The chain is built from TRBV30 and TRBJ2-3, with D possibly being TRBD2 (5 bases). V lost 5 bases to trimming and J lost 0 bases, with 6 bases between them. In germline, CDR1 is GTSNPN, CDR2 SVGIG (reference sequence). CDR3 length: 12 residues. The CDR3 coding sequence is TGTGCCTGGGAGGGTAGCACAGATACGCAGTATTTT. Translated: CAWEGSTDTQYF.

The genes are TRBV29-1 and TRBJ2-3, with D perhaps matching TRBD2 (5 bases). Trimming stripped 8 bases from V and 6 bases from J, with 18 bases between. The germline gives CDR1 SQVTM, CDR2 ANQGSEA. CDR3 length: 13 amino acids. In DNA form, the CDR3 reads TGCAGCCCGTTCTTTCGCGGGTCCGATACGCAGTATTTT. Encoded protein: CSPFFRGSDTQYF.

The chain couples TRBV4-1 to TRBJ2-1; possibly TRBD2 for D (6 bases). V was clipped by 3 bases and J by 0 bases, with 12 bases between them. Germline lookup yields CDR1 MGHRA and CDR2 YSYEKL. This CDR3 comprises 16 residues. The CDR3, as DNA: TGCGCCAGCAGCCAGGGACTCGTCAGCTCCTACAATGAGCAGTTCTTC. Its translation is CASSQGLVSSYNEQFF.